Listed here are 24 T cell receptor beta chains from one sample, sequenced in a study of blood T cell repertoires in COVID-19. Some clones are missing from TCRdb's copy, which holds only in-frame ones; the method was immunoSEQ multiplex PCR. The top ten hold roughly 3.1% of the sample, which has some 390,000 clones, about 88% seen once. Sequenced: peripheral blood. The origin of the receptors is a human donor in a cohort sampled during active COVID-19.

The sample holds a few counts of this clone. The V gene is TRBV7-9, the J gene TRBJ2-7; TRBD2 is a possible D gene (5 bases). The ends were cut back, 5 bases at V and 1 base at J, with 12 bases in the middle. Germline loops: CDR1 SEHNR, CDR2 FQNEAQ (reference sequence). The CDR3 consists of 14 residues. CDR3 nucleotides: TGTGCCAGCAGCACCCGGACTCAGTCCTACGAGCAGTACTTC. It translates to CASSTRTQSYEQYF. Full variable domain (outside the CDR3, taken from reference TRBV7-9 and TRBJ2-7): DTGVSQNPRHKITKRGQNVTFRCDPISEHNRLYWYRQTLGQGPEFLTYFQNEAQLEKSRLLSDRFSAERPKGSFSTLEIQRTEQGDSAMYLCASSTRTQSYEQYFGPGTRLTVT.

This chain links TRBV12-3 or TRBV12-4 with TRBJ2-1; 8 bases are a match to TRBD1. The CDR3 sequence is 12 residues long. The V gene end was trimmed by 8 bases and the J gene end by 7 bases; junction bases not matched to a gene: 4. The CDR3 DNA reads TGTGCCAGCGGACAGGGACATAATGAGCAGTTCTTC. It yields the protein CASGQGHNEQFF.

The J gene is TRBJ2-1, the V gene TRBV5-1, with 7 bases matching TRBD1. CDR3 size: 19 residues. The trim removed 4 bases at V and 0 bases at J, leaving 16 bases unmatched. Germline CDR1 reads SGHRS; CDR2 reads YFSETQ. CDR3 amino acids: CASSRQGLDQVSSYNEQFF. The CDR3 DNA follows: TGCGCCAGCAGCCGACAGGGCCTTGACCAAGTCAGCTCCTACAATGAGCAGTTCTTC.

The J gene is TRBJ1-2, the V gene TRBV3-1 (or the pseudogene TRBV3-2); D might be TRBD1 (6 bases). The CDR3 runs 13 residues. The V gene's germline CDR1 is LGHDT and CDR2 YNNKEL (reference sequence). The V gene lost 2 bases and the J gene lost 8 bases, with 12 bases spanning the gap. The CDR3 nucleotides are TGTGCCAGCAGCCAACAAAGCAGGGGAGGCTACACCTTC. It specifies CASSQQSRGGYTF.

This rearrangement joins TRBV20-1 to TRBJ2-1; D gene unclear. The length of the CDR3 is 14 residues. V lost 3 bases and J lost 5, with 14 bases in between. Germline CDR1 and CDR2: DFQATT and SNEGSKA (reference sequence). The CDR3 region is CSASAETWNNEQFF. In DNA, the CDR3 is TGCAGTGCTAGTGCGGAGACGTGGAACAATGAGCAGTTCTTC.

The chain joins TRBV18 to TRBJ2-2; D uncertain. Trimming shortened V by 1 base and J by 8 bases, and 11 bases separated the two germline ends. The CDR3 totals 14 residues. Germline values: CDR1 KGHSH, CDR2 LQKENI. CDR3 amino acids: CASSPRQEVGELFF. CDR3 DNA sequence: TGTGCCAGCTCACCACGCCAGGAAGTAGGGGAGCTGTTTTTT.

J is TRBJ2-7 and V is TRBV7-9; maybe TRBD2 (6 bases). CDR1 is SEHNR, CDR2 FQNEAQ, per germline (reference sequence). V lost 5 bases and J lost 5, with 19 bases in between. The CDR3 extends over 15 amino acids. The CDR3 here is CASSTGDHKLDEQYF. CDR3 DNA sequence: TGTGCCAGCAGCACGGGGGACCACAAGTTGGACGAGCAGTACTTC.

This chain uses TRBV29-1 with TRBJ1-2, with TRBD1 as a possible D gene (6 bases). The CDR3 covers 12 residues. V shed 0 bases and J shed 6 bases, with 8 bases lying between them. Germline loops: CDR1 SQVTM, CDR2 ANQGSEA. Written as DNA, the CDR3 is TGCAGCGTTGAAGAAGGGGGAAATGGCTACACCTTC. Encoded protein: CSVEEGGNGYTF. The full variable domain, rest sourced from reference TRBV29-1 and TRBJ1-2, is SAVISQKPSRDICQRGTSLTIQCQVDSQVTMMFWYRQQPGQSLTLIATANQGSEATYESGFVIDKFPISRPNLTFSTLTVSNMSPEDSSIYLCSVEEGGNGYTFGSGTRLTVV.

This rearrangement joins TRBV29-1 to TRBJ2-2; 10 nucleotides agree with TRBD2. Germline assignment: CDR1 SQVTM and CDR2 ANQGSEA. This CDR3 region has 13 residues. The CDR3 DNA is TGCGGGACTAGCGCTACCCTCACCGGGGAGCTGTTTTTT. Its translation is CGTSATLTGELFF.

The CDR3: CASTRGSDGELFF. CDR3 sequence (DNA): TGTGCCAGCACCCGCGGGAGCGACGGGGAGCTGTTTTTT. The chain employs TRBV27 and TRBJ2-2, with 7 bases fitting TRBD2. The V gene's germline CDR1 is MNHEY and CDR2 SMNVEV (reference sequence). The CDR3 totals 13 residues. V lost 7 bases to trimming and J lost 7 bases; unmatched junction nucleotides: 6.

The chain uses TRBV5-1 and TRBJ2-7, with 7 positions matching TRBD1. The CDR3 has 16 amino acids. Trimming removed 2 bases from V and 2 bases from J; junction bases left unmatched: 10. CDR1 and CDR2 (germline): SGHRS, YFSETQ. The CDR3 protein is CASSFVRDSTTYEQYF. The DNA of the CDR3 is TGCGCCAGCAGCTTTGTCCGGGACAGTACCACCTACGAGCAGTACTTC.

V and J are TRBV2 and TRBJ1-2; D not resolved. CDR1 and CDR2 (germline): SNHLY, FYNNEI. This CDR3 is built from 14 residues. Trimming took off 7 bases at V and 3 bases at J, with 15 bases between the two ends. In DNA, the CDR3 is TGTGCCAGCATTATCACTTGGCGGGACTATGGCTACACCTTC. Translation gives CASIITWRDYGYTF. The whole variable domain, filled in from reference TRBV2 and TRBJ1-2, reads EPEVTQTPSHQVTQMGQEVILRCVPISNHLYFYWYRQILGQKVEFLVSFYNNEISEKSEIFDDQFSVERPDGSNFTLKIRSTKLEDSAMYFCASIITWRDYGYTFGSGTRLTVV.

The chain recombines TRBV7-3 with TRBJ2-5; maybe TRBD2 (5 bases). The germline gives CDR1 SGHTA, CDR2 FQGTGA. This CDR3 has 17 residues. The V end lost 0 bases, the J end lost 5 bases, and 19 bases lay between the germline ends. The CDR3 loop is CASSLTPARRLQETQYF. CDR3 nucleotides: TGTGCCAGCAGCTTAACCCCGGCACGCCGACTACAGGAGACCCAGTACTTC.

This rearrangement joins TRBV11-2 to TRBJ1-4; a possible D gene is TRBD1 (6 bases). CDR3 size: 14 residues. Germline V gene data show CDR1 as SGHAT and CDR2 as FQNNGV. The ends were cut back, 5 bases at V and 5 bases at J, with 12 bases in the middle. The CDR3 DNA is TGTGCCAGCAGCCAAAGGACAGTGAATGAAAAACTGTTTTTT. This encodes CASSQRTVNEKLFF.

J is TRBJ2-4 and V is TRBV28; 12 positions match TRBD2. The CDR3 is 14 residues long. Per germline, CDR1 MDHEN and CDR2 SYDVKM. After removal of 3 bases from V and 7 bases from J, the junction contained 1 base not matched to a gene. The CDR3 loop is CASSLTSGSNIQYF. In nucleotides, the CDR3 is TGTGCCAGCAGTTTGACTAGCGGGAGCAACATTCAGTACTTC. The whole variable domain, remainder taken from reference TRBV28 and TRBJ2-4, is DVKVTQSSRYLVKRTGEKVFLECVQDMDHENMFWYRQDPGLGLRLIYFSYDVKMKEKGDIPEGYSVSREKKERFSLILESASTNQTSMYLCASSLTSGSNIQYFGAGTRLSVL.

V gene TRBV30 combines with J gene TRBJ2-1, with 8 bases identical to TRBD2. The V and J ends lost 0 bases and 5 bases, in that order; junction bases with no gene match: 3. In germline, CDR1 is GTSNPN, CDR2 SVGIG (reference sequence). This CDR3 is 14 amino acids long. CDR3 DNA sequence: TGTGCCTGGAGTGTCGGGGGGGTAAACAATGAGCAGTTCTTC. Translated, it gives CAWSVGGVNNEQFF.

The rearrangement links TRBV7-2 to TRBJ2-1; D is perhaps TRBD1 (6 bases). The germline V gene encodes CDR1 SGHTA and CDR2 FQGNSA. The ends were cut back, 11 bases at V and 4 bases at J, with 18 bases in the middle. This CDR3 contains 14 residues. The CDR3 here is CAQGPAGKYNEQFF. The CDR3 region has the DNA TGTGCCCAGGGGCCCGCAGGAAAGTACAATGAGCAGTTCTTC.

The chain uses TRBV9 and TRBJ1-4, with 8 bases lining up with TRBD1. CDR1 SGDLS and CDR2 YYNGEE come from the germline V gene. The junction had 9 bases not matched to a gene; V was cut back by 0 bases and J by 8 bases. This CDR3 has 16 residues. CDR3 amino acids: CASSVGVGQGGEKLFF. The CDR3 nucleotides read TGTGCCAGCAGCGTAGGAGTTGGACAGGGAGGAGAAAAACTGTTTTTT.

CDR3 DNA sequence: TGTGCCAGCAGTTACTCGAGGGCAGACATTAATGAAAAACTGTTTTTT. As protein: CASSYSRADINEKLFF. V is TRBV6-5 and J is TRBJ1-4; D not resolved. Germline V gives CDR1 MNHEY, CDR2 SVGAGI. This CDR3 region has 16 residues. The germline V and J ends were trimmed by 0 bases and 4 bases, with 12 bases remaining between them.

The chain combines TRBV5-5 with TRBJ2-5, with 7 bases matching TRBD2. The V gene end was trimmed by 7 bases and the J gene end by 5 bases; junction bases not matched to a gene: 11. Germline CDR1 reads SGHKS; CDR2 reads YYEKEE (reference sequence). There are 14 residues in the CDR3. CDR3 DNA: TGTGCCAGCGACATAGCGGGTCGGCTGGAGACCCAGTACTTC. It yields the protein CASDIAGRLETQYF.

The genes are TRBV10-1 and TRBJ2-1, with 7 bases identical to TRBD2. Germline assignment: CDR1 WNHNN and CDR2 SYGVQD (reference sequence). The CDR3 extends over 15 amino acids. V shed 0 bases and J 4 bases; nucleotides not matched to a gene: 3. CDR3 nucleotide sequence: TGCGCCAGCAGTGAGTCCAGCGGGATTTACAATGAGCAGTTCTTC. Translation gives CASSESSGIYNEQFF.

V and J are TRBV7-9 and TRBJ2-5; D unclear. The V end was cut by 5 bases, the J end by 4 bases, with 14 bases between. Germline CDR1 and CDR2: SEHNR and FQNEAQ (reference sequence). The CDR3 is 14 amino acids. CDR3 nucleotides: TGTGCCAGCAGCGCCACAACCCGGGTAGAGACCCAGTACTTC. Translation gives CASSATTRVETQYF.

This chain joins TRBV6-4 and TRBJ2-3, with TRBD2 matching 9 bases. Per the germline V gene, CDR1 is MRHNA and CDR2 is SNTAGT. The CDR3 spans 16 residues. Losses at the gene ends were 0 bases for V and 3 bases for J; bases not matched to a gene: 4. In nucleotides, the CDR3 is TGTGCCAGCAGTGACTCGGCGGGGGGGCCGACAGATACGCAGTATTTT. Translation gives CASSDSAGGPTDTQYF.

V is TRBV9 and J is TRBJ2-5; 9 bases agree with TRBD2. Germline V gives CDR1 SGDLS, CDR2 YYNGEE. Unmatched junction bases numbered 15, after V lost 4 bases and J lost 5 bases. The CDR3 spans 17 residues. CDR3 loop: CASSHPRTAGGGETQYF. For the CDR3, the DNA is TGTGCCAGCAGCCACCCTCGAACAGCGGGGGGTGGGGAGACCCAGTACTTC.